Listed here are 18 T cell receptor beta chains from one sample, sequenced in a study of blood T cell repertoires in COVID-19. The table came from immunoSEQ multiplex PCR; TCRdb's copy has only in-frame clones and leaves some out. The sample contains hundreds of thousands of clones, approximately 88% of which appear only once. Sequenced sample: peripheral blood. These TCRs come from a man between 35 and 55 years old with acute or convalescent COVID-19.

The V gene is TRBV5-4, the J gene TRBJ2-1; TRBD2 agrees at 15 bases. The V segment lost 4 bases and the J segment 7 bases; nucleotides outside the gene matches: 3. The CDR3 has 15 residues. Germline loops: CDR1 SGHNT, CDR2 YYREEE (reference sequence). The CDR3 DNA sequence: TGTGCCAGCAGCAACGGACTAGCGGGAGGGAATGAGCAGTTCTTC. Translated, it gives CASSNGLAGGNEQFF. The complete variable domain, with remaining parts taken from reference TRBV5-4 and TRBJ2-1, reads ETGVTQSPTHLIKTRGQQVTLRCSSQSGHNTVSWYQQALGQGPQFIFQYYREEENGRGNFPPRFSGLQFPNYSSELNVNALELDDSALYLCASSNGLAGGNEQFFGPGTRLTVL.

The CDR3 spells CASSSGGDYNSPLHF. Written as DNA, the CDR3 is TGCGCCAGCAGCTCAGGGGGCGACTATAATTCACCCCTCCACTTT. The chain recombines TRBV5-1 with TRBJ1-6, with 8 bases lining up with TRBD1. Germline V gene lookup returns CDR1 SGHRS and CDR2 YFSETQ. This CDR3 contains 15 residues. V lost 3 bases to trimming and J lost 3 bases; unmatched junction nucleotides: 2.

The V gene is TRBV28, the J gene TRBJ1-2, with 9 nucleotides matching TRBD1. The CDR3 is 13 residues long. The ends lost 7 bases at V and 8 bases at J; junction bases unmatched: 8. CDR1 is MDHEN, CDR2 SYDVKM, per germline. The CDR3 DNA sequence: TGTGCCAGCAAAACACAGGGGGCAAAGGGCTACACCTTC. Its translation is CASKTQGAKGYTF.

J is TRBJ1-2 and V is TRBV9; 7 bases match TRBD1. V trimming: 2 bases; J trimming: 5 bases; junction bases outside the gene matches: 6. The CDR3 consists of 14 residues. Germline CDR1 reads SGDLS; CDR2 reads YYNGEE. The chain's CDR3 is CASSVTGVEYGYTF. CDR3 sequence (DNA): TGTGCCAGCAGCGTCACAGGGGTAGAATATGGCTACACCTTC. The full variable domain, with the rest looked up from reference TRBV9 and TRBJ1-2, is DSGVTQTPKHLITATGQRVTLRCSPRSGDLSVYWYQQSLDQGLQFLIQYYNGEERAKGNILERFSAQQFPDLHSELNLSSLELGDSALYFCASSVTGVEYGYTFGSGTRLTVV.

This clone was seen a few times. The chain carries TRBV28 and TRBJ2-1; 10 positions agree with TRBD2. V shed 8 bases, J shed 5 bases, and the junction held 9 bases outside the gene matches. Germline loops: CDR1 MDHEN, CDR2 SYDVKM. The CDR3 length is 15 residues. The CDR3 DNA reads TGTGCCAGCGTGTCCGGGACTAGCGTAAACAATGAGCAGTTCTTC. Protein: CASVSGTSVNNEQFF.

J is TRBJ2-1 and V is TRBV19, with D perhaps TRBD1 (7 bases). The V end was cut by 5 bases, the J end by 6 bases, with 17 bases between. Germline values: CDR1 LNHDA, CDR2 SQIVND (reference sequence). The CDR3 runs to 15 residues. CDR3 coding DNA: TGTGCCAGTAGTCTAGGGCAGGGGGGTGGCAATGAGCAGTTCTTC. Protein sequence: CASSLGQGGGNEQFF. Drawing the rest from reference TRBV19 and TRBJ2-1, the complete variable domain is DGGITQSPKYLFRKEGQNVTLSCEQNLNHDAMYWYRQDPGQGLRLIYYSQIVNDFQKGDIAEGYSVSREKKESFPLTVTSAQKNPTAFYLCASSLGQGGGNEQFFGPGTRLTVL.

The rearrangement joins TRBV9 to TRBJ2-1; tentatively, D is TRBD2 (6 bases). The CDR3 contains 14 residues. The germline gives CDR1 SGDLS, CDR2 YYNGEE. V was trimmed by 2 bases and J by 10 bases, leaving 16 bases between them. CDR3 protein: CASSVLTGTGEQFF. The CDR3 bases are TGTGCCAGCAGCGTGCTCACCGGGACTGGAGAGCAGTTCTTC.

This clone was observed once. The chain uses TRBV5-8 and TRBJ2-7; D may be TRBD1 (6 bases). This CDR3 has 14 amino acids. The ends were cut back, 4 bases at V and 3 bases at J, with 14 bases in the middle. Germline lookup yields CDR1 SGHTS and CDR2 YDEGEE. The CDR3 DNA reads TGTGCCAGCAGCGAGGGGGATCTCTTCTACGAGCAGTACTTC. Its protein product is CASSEGDLFYEQYF.

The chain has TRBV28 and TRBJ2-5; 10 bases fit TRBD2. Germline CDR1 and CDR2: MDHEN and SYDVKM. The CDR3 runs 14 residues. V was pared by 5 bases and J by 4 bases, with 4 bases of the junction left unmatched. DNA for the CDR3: TGTGCCAGCAGTCTAGCGGGAGACTCAGAGACCCAGTACTTC. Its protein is CASSLAGDSETQYF.

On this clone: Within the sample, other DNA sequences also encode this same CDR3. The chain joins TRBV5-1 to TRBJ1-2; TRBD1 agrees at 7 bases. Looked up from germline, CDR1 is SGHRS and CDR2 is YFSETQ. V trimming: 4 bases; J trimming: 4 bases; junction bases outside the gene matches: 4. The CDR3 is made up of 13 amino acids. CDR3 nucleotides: TGCGCCAGCAGCACCGGGACAGCCTATGGCTACACCTTC. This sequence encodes CASSTGTAYGYTF.

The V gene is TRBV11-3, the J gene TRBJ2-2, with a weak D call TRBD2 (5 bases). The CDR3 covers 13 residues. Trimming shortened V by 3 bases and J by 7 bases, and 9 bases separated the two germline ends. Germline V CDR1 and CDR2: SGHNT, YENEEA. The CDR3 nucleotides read TGTGCCAGCAGCTTTCTAGCCGGCGGGGAGCTGTTTTTT. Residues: CASSFLAGGELFF.

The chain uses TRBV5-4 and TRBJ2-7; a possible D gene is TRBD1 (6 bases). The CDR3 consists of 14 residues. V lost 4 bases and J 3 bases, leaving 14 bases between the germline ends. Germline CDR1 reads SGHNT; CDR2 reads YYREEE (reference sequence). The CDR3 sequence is CASSPIQGNYEQYF. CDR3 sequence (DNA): TGTGCCAGCAGCCCGATACAGGGAAACTACGAGCAGTACTTC.

The CDR3 here is CASSEGAGAGEQYF. As DNA, the CDR3 is TGTGCCAGTAGTGAGGGGGCAGGAGCAGGCGAGCAGTACTTC. The chain couples TRBV19 to TRBJ2-7; 7 bases agree with TRBD1. V shed 5 bases and J 6 bases; nucleotides not matched to a gene: 10. This CDR3 spans 14 amino acids. Germline CDR1 is LNHDA and CDR2 is SQIVND (reference sequence).

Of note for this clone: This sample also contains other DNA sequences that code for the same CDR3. In DNA, the CDR3 is TGTGCCAGCAGTTACGGCGGAGACACTGAAGCTTTCTTT. Its protein product is CASSYGGDTEAFF. The J gene is TRBJ1-1, the V gene TRBV6-5; no definite D call. The germline gives CDR1 MNHEY, CDR2 SVGAGI. V was cut by 2 bases and J by 3 bases, with 7 bases left in between. This CDR3 is 13 amino acids long.

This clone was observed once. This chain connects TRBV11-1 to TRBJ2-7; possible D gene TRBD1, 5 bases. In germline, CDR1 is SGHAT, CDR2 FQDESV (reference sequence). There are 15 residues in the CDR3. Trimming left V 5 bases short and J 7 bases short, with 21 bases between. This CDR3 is CASSPTQVRTREQYF. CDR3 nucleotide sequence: TGTGCCAGCAGCCCCACACAGGTCAGGACACGAGAGCAGTACTTC.

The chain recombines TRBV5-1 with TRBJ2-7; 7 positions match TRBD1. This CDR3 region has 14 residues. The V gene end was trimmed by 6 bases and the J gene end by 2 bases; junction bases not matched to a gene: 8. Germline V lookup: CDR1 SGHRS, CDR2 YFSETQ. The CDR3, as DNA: TGCGCCAGCACCTCCTGGACAGGCGCCTACGAGCAGTACTTC. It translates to CASTSWTGAYEQYF.

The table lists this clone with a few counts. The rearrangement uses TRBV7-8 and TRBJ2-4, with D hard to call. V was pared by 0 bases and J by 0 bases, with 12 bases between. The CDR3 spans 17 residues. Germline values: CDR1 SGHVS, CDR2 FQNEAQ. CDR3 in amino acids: CASSLAWNSIAKNIQYF. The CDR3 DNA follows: TGTGCCAGCAGCTTAGCGTGGAACAGCATAGCCAAAAACATTCAGTACTTC.

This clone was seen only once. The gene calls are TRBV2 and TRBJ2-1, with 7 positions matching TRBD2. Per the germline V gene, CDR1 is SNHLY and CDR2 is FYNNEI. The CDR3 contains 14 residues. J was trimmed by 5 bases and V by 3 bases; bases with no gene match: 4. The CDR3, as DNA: TGTGCCAGCAGTGATTTCGGACTAGACAATGAGCAGTTCTTC. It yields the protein CASSDFGLDNEQFF.